The sequence of this TCR beta chain was determined in a study of early T cells in non-severe SARS-CoV-2 infection (dated by TCRdb to the early 2020s). Broadly, across the study: TCR sequencing used bulk RNA from unsorted whole blood, so alpha and beta chains could not be paired. Study-wide conclusions, independent of this receptor: VDJdb matching was skewed toward anti-spike CD8 responses and likely underestimated virus-specific expansions, missing private and CD4 specificities.

Library construction relied on 5' RACE. The instrument given in TCRdb is NextSeq 500. In the TCR library protocol, unique molecular identifiers were attached to individual cDNA molecules to correct for PCR bias and sequencing error. Sequencing covered both TCR alpha and beta chains, and within each sample the abundances of alpha and beta sequences were tightly co-correlated. As for the authors' bioinformatics: Decombinator V4 was used to annotate the V gene, J gene and CDR3 of the TCR sequences. TCRs were defined as expanded if a significant change between any two time points was detected under a Poisson model with p below 0.0001. Abundances of TCRs were expressed as counts per million after normalisation to the total number of TCRs sequenced in each sample. TRAV1-2 paired with TRAJ12, TRAJ20 or TRAJ33 defined MAIT TCRs, while TRAV10 paired with TRAJ18 defined iNKT TCRs. VDJdb, accessed 1 November 2021, was searched for CMV, EBV and SARS-CoV-2 annotated TCRs, with TCRs annotated for multiple antigens excluded. The raw public data were reprocessed by TCRdb itself: fastp quality trimming at Q25, MiXCR clonotype calling, in-frame beta chains only. Identical CDR3 protein sequences are pooled into one entry, listed with their most common genes and DNA. TCRdb, rather than the study authors, made the V and J calls. This sample holds fewer than 55,000 distinct CDR3 sequences; roughly 4.2% were observed only once. Jointly, the top ten make up 2.5% to 3.5% of the sample.

This was a case-control study nested in a cohort of healthcare workers in London, UK, who had nasopharyngeal swab PCR tests and blood samples taken every week. Healthcare workers were recruited during the week of the UK lockdown, between 23 and 31 March 2020, and followed weekly for up to roughly 15 weeks. Many counts were recorded for this clonotype. What this receptor recognizes is not known. Base qualities are missing; no much larger clone stands one base away. The CDR3, from cysteine to phenylalanine, totals 19 residues. Only the CDR3 DNA is retained, 57 bases long and in frame from the first base.

The sample was whole blood. The receptor chain draws on TRBV12-2 and TRBJ2-3; the D call of TRBD1 is as the table states it, not checked on the DNA. TRBV12-2 corresponds to a pseudogene. The clonotype was recovered from an adult who was a healthcare worker with PCR-confirmed SARS-CoV-2 infection or an uninfected control (not recorded which). The CDR3 has the sequence CASRLAKAPGATSTDTQYF. The bases read TGTGCAAGTCGCTTAGCGAAAGCCCCGGGGGCAACTAGCACAGATACGCAGTATTTT.